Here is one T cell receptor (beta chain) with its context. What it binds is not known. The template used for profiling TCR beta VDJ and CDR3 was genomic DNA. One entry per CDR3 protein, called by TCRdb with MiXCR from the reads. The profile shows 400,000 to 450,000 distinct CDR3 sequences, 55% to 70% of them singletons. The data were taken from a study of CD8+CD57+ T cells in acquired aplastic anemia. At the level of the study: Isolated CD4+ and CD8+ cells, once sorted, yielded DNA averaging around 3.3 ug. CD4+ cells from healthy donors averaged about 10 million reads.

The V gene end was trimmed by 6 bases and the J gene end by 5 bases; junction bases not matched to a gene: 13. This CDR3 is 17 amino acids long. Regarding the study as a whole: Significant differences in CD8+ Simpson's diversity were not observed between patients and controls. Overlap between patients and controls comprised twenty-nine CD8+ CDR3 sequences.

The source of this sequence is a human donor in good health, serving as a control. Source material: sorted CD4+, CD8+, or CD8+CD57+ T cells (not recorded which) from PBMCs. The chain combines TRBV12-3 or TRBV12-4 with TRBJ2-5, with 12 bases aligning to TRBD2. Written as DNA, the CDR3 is TGTGCCAGCAGCCTGCTAGCGGGGGGGCCGAGCTCGGAGACCCAGTACTTC. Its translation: CASSLLAGGPSSETQYF.